What follows are 21 T cell receptor beta chains derived from one specimen sequenced in a study of T cells in Graves' hyperthyroidism and ophthalmopathy. Researchers amplified the TCR beta CDR3 regions from RNA transcripts. HTBI primers drove first-round RT-PCR of the TCR CDR3. TCRdb re-called the multiplex PCR reads through MiXCR, storing one row per CDR3 protein. The data contain some 300,000 distinct CDR3 sequences, 16% of them singletons. Sequenced material: blood. The receptor set was obtained from a man under 40 with Graves' hyperthyroidism.

This rearrangement joins TRBV7-9 to TRBJ2-2; D uncertain. The CDR3 length is 15 residues. V was pared by 0 bases and J by 3 bases, with 8 bases between. Germline lookup yields CDR1 SEHNR and CDR2 FQNEAQ (reference sequence). The CDR3: CASSLASGDTGELFF. The CDR3, as DNA: TGTGCCAGCAGCTTAGCATCCGGAGACACCGGGGAGCTGTTTTTT.

This clonotype was seen at least ten times. Written as DNA, the CDR3 is TGCGCCAGCAGGACAGGGTTCGGGACCCAGTACTTC. This gives the protein CASRTGFGTQYF. V gene TRBV5-1 combines with J gene TRBJ2-5, with 7 bases that match TRBD1. The V and J ends lost 5 bases and 7 bases, in that order; junction bases with no gene match: 5. Germline V CDR1 and CDR2: SGHRS, YFSETQ. CDR3 size: 12 residues.

This clonotype was seen only once. This clone may be a read error of a much larger clone one base away. The rearrangement uses TRBV20-1 and TRBJ2-5; 8 nucleotides align to TRBD2. The CDR3 is 14 residues long. CDR1 is DFQATT, CDR2 SNEGSKA, per germline (reference sequence). Losses at the gene ends were 6 bases for V and 1 base for J; bases not matched to a gene: 7. The CDR3, as DNA: TGCAGTGCCAGACCCCTAGCGGGCCAAGAGACCCAGTACTTC. Translated: CSARPLAGQETQYF.

There are many counts of this clonotype. The chain employs TRBV18 and TRBJ2-7, with D perhaps being TRBD1 or TRBD2 (5 bases each). From germline, CDR1 is KGHSH and CDR2 LQKENI. This CDR3 is built from 17 residues. Trimming removed 3 bases from V and 1 base from J, with 19 bases in between. CDR3 amino acids: CASSPPSYGTSSYEQYF. The CDR3 DNA is TGTGCCAGCTCACCGCCAAGTTACGGGACCTCTTCCTACGAGCAGTACTTC.

Ten or more counts support this clonotype. The chain is built from TRBV20-1 and TRBJ2-1; TRBD2 matches 9 bases. V lost 7 bases to trimming and J lost 7 bases; unmatched junction nucleotides: 17. The length of the CDR3 is 16 residues. CDR1 and CDR2 from the germline V gene are DFQATT and SNEGSKA (reference sequence). DNA of the CDR3: TGCAGTGGTCGCTACCCAGCGGGAGGCGCGCGGAATGAGCAGTTCTTC. Residues: CSGRYPAGGARNEQFF.

This clonotype was recorded at least ten times. The gene calls are TRBV3-1 and TRBJ2-2; no firm D call. The CDR3 has 12 amino acids. Germline CDR1 reads LGHDT; CDR2 reads YNNKEL (reference sequence). Trimming pared 3 bases from V and 3 bases from J, leaving 2 bases between. DNA of the CDR3: TGTGCCAGCAGCCATTACACCGGGGAGCTGTTTTTT. It translates to CASSHYTGELFF.

In its sample, this clonotype was seen many times. The genes are TRBV20-1 and TRBJ2-1; 8 bases are shared with TRBD2. This CDR3 has 14 residues. The germline gives CDR1 DFQATT, CDR2 SNEGSKA (reference sequence). The V segment lost 4 bases and the J segment 2 bases; nucleotides outside the gene matches: 4. The CDR3 region is CSANREGPYNEQFF. The CDR3 region has the DNA TGCAGTGCTAACCGGGAGGGCCCCTACAATGAGCAGTTCTTC.

The sample holds many counts of this clonotype. J is TRBJ2-5 and V is TRBV3-1, with TRBD2 matching over 9 bases. The CDR3 is made up of 16 amino acids. Germline values: CDR1 LGHDT, CDR2 YNNKEL (reference sequence). J lost 4 bases, V lost 0 bases, and 6 bases had no gene match. The chain's CDR3 is CASSQDKRGVLETQYF. As DNA, the CDR3 is TGTGCCAGCAGCCAAGATAAGCGGGGGGTCTTAGAGACCCAGTACTTC.

This clonotype was detected many times. The rearrangement links TRBV2 to TRBJ2-5; D remains ambiguous. Germline V gives CDR1 SNHLY, CDR2 FYNNEI. V was shortened by 4 bases and J by 9 bases, with 9 bases between the two germline ends. The CDR3 is 11 amino acids. The CDR3 DNA follows: TGTGCCAGCAGTGCGCTTGGGGCCCAGTACTTC. Protein: CASSALGAQYF.

This chain joins TRBV5-1 and TRBJ2-1; D is ambiguous. The CDR3 runs 12 residues. The V gene lost 5 bases and the J gene lost 5 bases, with 8 bases spanning the gap. Germline V gives CDR1 SGHRS, CDR2 YFSETQ. CDR3 loop: CASSYSNNEQFF. The DNA of the CDR3 is TGCGCCAGCAGTTACAGTAACAATGAGCAGTTCTTC.

This clonotype has a count of ten or more. The CDR3 DNA sequence: TGTGCCAGCACCGCAAAGGGGTCCGAGGATACGCAGTATTTT. Translating it yields CASTAKGSEDTQYF. The V and J genes are TRBV11-2 and TRBJ2-3; maybe TRBD1 (5 bases). Trimming removed 7 bases at V and 6 bases at J, with 17 bases between. The length of the CDR3 is 14 residues. In germline, CDR1 is SGHAT, CDR2 FQNNGV.

This clonotype has at least ten counts. V usage is TRBV6-5 and J usage is TRBJ2-7; 8 nucleotides line up with TRBD1. V dropped 0 bases and J dropped 8; count of bases not matched to a gene: 6. CDR3 size: 14 residues. The germline V gene encodes CDR1 MNHEY and CDR2 SVGAGI. The CDR3 DNA sequence: TGTGCCAGCAGTTACTCGAAACAGGGGGTTCAGCAGTACTTC. Its protein is CASSYSKQGVQQYF.

This clonotype was picked up many times. The chain couples TRBV7-9 to TRBJ2-1; a weak D match, TRBD2 (5 bases). The CDR3 spans 14 residues. Trimming took 4 bases from V and 7 from J, leaving 14 bases between them. Germline-derived CDR1 and CDR2 are SEHNR and FQNEAQ (reference sequence). CDR3 loop: CASSSPRRRNEQFF. CDR3 nucleotides: TGTGCCAGCAGCTCCCCCCGGAGGAGGAATGAGCAGTTCTTC.

V and J are TRBV9 and TRBJ2-7, with a tentative D call TRBD1 (6 bases). CDR1 and CDR2 (germline): SGDLS, YYNGEE. The V and J ends lost 2 bases and 5 bases respectively, with 14 bases between them. There are 14 residues in the CDR3. The CDR3 loop is CASSVGTRADEQYF. In DNA form, the CDR3 reads TGTGCCAGCAGCGTTGGGACAAGGGCTGACGAGCAGTACTTC.

There are a few counts of this clonotype. The chain couples TRBV12-3 or TRBV12-4 to TRBJ2-4; D not resolved. This CDR3 comprises 15 residues. V gave up 3 bases and J gave up 1 base, with 10 bases separating them. The CDR3 region is CASSLMRRAKNIQYF. CDR3 DNA: TGTGCCAGCAGTTTGATGAGAAGGGCCAAAAACATTCAGTACTTC.

This clonotype was seen only a few times. The chain links TRBV9 to TRBJ2-5; TRBD2 matches at 12 bases. The V and J ends lost 3 bases and 3 bases, in that order; junction bases with no gene match: 6. This CDR3 contains 16 residues. Germline CDR1 is SGDLS and CDR2 is YYNGEE. CDR3 DNA sequence: TGTGCCAGCAGCGCCCGGGCTAGCGGGAGGGAAGAGACCCAGTACTTC. This encodes CASSARASGREETQYF.

This clonotype was found many times. The chain has TRBV6-2 or TRBV6-3 and TRBJ1-1; maybe TRBD1 (6 bases). Trimming took 3 bases from V and 0 from J, leaving 11 bases between them. The V gene's germline CDR1 is MNHEY and CDR2 SVGEGT. The CDR3 has 15 amino acids. This CDR3 reads CASSYRAGVNTEAFF. CDR3 bases: TGTGCCAGCAGTTATAGGGCAGGGGTGAACACTGAAGCTTTCTTT.

This clonotype was recorded a few times. The chain carries TRBV20-1 and TRBJ2-7; 8 bases fit TRBD2. Germline assignment: CDR1 DFQATT and CDR2 SNEGSKA (reference sequence). Losses at the gene ends were 2 bases for V and 4 bases for J; bases not matched to a gene: 7. There are 14 residues in the CDR3. The CDR3 coding sequence is TGCAGTGCTAGATCCCCGGGGGGGAGGTACGAGCAGTACTTC. As protein: CSARSPGGRYEQYF.

This clonotype appeared many times. CDR3 sequence reads: CASSLGKRSGSDHEQYF. The CDR3, as DNA: TGTGCCAGCAGCTTAGGAAAACGAAGCGGGAGCGACCACGAGCAGTACTTC. The rearrangement uses TRBV7-8 and TRBJ2-7; 8 bases are shared with TRBD2. Germline lookup yields CDR1 SGHVS and CDR2 FQNEAQ. Trimming cost V 1 base and J 5 bases; bases outside gene matches: 13. The CDR3 is 17 residues long.

This chain joins TRBV19 and TRBJ2-2; perhaps D is TRBD1 or TRBD2 (5 bases each). The CDR3 is made up of 15 amino acids. Germline loops: CDR1 LNHDA, CDR2 SQIVND (reference sequence). V gave up 10 bases and J gave up 6 bases, with 21 bases separating them. CDR3 coding DNA: TGTGCCACCATACAAGTGGGGGAGAAGGCCGGGGAGCTGTTTTTT. Its translation: CATIQVGEKAGELFF.

This clonotype has at least ten counts. The chain uses TRBV5-1 and TRBJ2-3; 10 bases map to TRBD2. Per the germline V gene, CDR1 is SGHRS and CDR2 is YFSETQ. J was trimmed by 4 bases and V by 0 bases; bases with no gene match: 11. CDR3 length equals 18 residues. The CDR3 sequence: CASSLGSTSGPWADTQYF. The CDR3 region has the DNA TGCGCCAGCAGCTTGGGGTCGACTAGCGGGCCTTGGGCAGATACGCAGTATTTT.